This TCR beta chain is drawn from a study of blood T cell repertoires in COVID-19. The wider study: Samples taken during acute and convalescent COVID-19 were collected in the United States, Italy and Spain. PBMCs, B-cell-depleted T cells, or T cells provided the cDNA or gDNA that made up the material.

In the authors' methods: Estimation of nucleated cell counts was performed using reference gene primer amplification. Assay used: immunoSEQ multiplex PCR; TCRdb lists only in-frame clones, some missing. V and J calls and clone size are as listed in that table; D and trimming were resolved from the DNA. The table records roughly 230,000 clones, more than 65% of them present only once. Trimming took 5 bases from V and 2 from J; bases not matched to a gene: 9. Germline V gene lookup returns CDR1 LNHDA and CDR2 SQIVND (reference sequence). CDR3 length equals 15 residues. The V call is TRBV19, the J call TRBJ2-7, with 7 bases matching TRBD2. This clonotype was sampled from a woman older than 75 with acute or convalescent COVID-19. Sequences were obtained from peripheral blood. The CDR3 DNA follows: TGTGCCAGTAGTGGGGAGGGGACCGGGGCCTACGAGCAGTACTTC. Its translation: CASSGEGTGAYEQYF.